The rows below give T cell receptor beta chains drawn from one sample of a study of T cell responses to AZD1222 COVID-19 vaccine. Sequenced by immunoSEQ multiplex PCR; TCRdb stores in-frame clones only, minus some. The data show roughly 200,000 clones, approximately 89% seen once. Sample: peripheral blood, taken 28 days after the second AZD1222 dose. These receptors came from an adult who received the AZD1222 COVID-19 vaccine. Both conserved end residues are part of each CDR3. D genes are given only for firm matches. The size field is filled for only some rows; it gives once, few, many or a size class.

clone_size j_call v_call d_call cdr3_length cdr3_nt cdr3_aa
- TRBJ2-3 TRBV2 TRBD2 16 TGTGCCAGCTCGAAAGAACTAGCGGTACCCTCGGATACGCAGTATTTT CASSKELAVPSDTQYF
- TRBJ1-5 TRBV27 - 15 TGTGCCAGCAGTTCGGGGCGGGTTGGCAATCAGCCCCAGCATTTT CASSSGRVGNQPQHF
- TRBJ2-1 TRBV18 TRBD2 15 TGTGCCAGCTCACCTAAGGGGACTAGCAACAATGAGCAGTTCTTC CASSPKGTSNNEQFF
- TRBJ1-5 TRBV27 - 13 TGTGCCAGCAGTTTAAAAGGGTTCCAGCCCCAGCATTTT CASSLKGFQPQHF
- TRBJ2-3 TRBV27 - 16 TGTGCCAGCCCCGTAGCGGAAGCTTCTAACACAGATACGCAGTATTTT CASPVAEASNTDTQYF
once TRBJ1-6 TRBV9 - 15 TGTGCCAGCAGCCAGTCGGGAAGTCTTAATTCACCCCTCCACTTT CASSQSGSLNSPLHF
- TRBJ1-4 TRBV2 - 15 TGTGCCAGCAGTGAAGGACAACCGACGGGTGAAAAACTGTTTTTT CASSEGQPTGEKLFF
once TRBJ1-1 TRBV7-8 - 13 TGTGCCAGCAGCAGAGCGGAGGGGGGCGAGCCTTTCTTT CASSRAEGGEPFF
once TRBJ2-2 TRBV7-3 TRBD1 15 TGTGCCAGCAGCCCCGGGACAGTAAACACCGGGGAGCTGTTTTTT CASSPGTVNTGELFF
few TRBJ1-2 TRBV5-8 - 14 TGTGCCAGCAGCCATGATCATCTGGGTGGTGGCTACACCTTC CASSHDHLGGGYTF
- TRBJ1-2 TRBV19 - 13 TGTGCCAGTAGTGTCCATATGAACTATGGCTACACCTTC CASSVHMNYGYTF
few TRBJ1-5 TRBV6-2/TRBV6-3 - 15 TGTGCCAGCAGTTACGGCGGAGGGGTTAATCAGCCCCAGCATTTT CASSYGGGVNQPQHF
- TRBJ1-4 TRBV11-3 TRBD1 18 TGTGCCAGCAGCTTAGGGCGGACAGGACGTGCAACTAATGAAAAACTGTTTTTT CASSLGRTGRATNEKLFF
- TRBJ1-1 TRBV7-2 - 14 TGTGCCAGCAGCTTAAACAGACTGAACACTGAAGCTTTCTTT CASSLNRLNTEAFF
- TRBJ1-5 TRBV7-8 - 16 TGTGCCAGCAGCTCTACTACAGTATCTAGCAATCAGCCCCAGCATTTT CASSSTTVSSNQPQHF
- TRBJ1-2 TRBV6-2/TRBV6-3 - 11 TGTGCCAGCAGTTACTTTTATGGCTACACCTTC CASSYFYGYTF